The 14 T cell receptor beta chains given below trace back to one sample, sequenced in a study of T cell responses to AZD1222 COVID-19 vaccine. The method was immunoSEQ multiplex PCR; TCRdb's version includes in-frame clones alone and lacks a portion of them. Of 95,000 to 150,000 clones in the sample, around 85% are singletons; the top ten hold 2.4%. The sequences come from peripheral blood, collected on day 0 of AZD1222 vaccination. These receptors were collected from an adult in good health.

The chain recombines TRBV7-6 with TRBJ2-3, with D possibly being TRBD1 or TRBD2 (5 bases each). The ends were cut back, 1 base at V and 1 base at J, with 9 bases in the middle. The CDR3 totals 15 residues. Germline CDR1 and CDR2: SGHVS and FNYEAQ. The CDR3 DNA reads TGTGCCAGCAGCTTAGTTCTGGGGGGCACAGATACGCAGTATTTT. This encodes CASSLVLGGTDTQYF.

The chain carries TRBV10-3 and TRBJ2-1; 8 nucleotides agree with TRBD1. Germline-derived CDR1 and CDR2 are ENHRY and SYGVKD. Trimming took 4 bases from V and 3 from J; bases not matched to a gene: 5. The CDR3 runs 15 residues. DNA for the CDR3: TGTGCCATCAGTGCCCAGGGGGCTGGCTACAATGAGCAGTTCTTC. This encodes CAISAQGAGYNEQFF.

The CDR3 spells CASSPRGAGEQYF. DNA for the CDR3: TGTGCCAGCAGCCCCCGTGGGGCGGGCGAGCAGTACTTC. The genes are TRBV3-1 (or the pseudogene TRBV3-2) and TRBJ2-7; D may match TRBD1 or TRBD2 (5 bases each). Trimming shortened V by 4 bases and J by 6 bases, and 13 bases separated the two germline ends. The V gene's germline CDR1 is LGHDT and CDR2 YNNKEL (reference sequence). The CDR3 spans 13 residues.

This chain uses TRBV6-5 with TRBJ2-7; 13 positions match TRBD2. Germline CDR1 MNHEY, CDR2 SVGAGI. This CDR3 has 14 residues. The V and J ends lost 6 bases and 7 bases, in that order; junction bases with no gene match: 6. CDR3 sequence: CASSSLAGGGEQYF. In DNA form, the CDR3 reads TGTGCCAGCAGCTCACTAGCGGGAGGGGGGGAGCAGTACTTC.

CDR3 DNA sequence: TGCGCCAGCAGCCAAGAGGGCAGGTCCCCCTACAATGAGCAGTTCTTC. Protein sequence: CASSQEGRSPYNEQFF. The chain links TRBV4-1 to TRBJ2-1; D is uncertain. The germline V gene encodes CDR1 MGHRA and CDR2 YSYEKL. This CDR3 has 16 amino acids. V lost 0 bases, J lost 2 bases, and 11 bases lay in between.

The chain couples TRBV10-3 to TRBJ1-6; D is possibly TRBD1 (5 bases). CDR1 and CDR2 (germline): ENHRY, SYGVKD. The CDR3 totals 15 residues. Trimming stripped 11 bases from V and 1 base from J, with 15 bases between. Here the CDR3 reads CAVSGGSSYNSPLHF. The CDR3 DNA is TGTGCCGTATCTGGGGGGAGTTCCTATAATTCACCCCTCCACTTT.

V usage is TRBV29-1 and J usage is TRBJ1-1, with D tentatively TRBD1 (6 bases). This CDR3 spans 14 amino acids. The V gene's germline CDR1 is SQVTM and CDR2 ANQGSEA. V lost 4 bases and J 0 bases, leaving 12 bases between the germline ends. The CDR3 bases are TGCAGCGTTGTTCCAGGGGCTATGAACACTGAAGCTTTCTTT. Its translation: CSVVPGAMNTEAFF.

V gene TRBV5-1 combines with J gene TRBJ1-3; D is unclear. V lost 4 bases to trimming and J lost 3 bases, with 5 bases between them. The CDR3 contains 12 residues. CDR1 is SGHRS and CDR2 is YFSETQ in the germline V gene. The CDR3 protein is CASSRDGNTIYF. As DNA, the CDR3 is TGCGCCAGCAGCAGGGATGGAAACACCATATATTTT. The variable domain in full, completed from reference TRBV5-1 and TRBJ1-3, reads KAGVTQTPRYLIKTRGQQVTLSCSPISGHRSVSWYQQTPGQGLQFLFEYFSETQRNKGNFPGRFSGRQFSNSRSEMNVSTLELGDSALYLCASSRDGNTIYFGEGSWLTVV.

The V call is TRBV10-3, the J call TRBJ2-2, with 11 bases fitting TRBD1. With V trimmed by 2 bases and J by 5 bases, 7 bases remained unmatched. CDR3 size: 17 residues. Germline V gives CDR1 ENHRY, CDR2 SYGVKD. CDR3 bases: TGTGCCATCAGTGAGACCCCGGGACAGGGGGGGACCGGGGAGCTGTTTTTT. This translates into CAISETPGQGGTGELFF.

This clone appeared a single time. J is TRBJ2-1 and V is TRBV5-1; D may match TRBD1 or TRBD2 (5 bases each). CDR3 length: 14 residues. Trimming pared 0 bases from V and 5 bases from J, leaving 9 bases between. In germline, CDR1 is SGHRS, CDR2 YFSETQ. The CDR3 is CASSLAGPHNEQFF. For the CDR3, the DNA is TGCGCCAGCAGCTTGGCGGGACCTCACAATGAGCAGTTCTTC.

This sequence joins TRBV6-5 and TRBJ2-7, with TRBD1 matching 7 bases. The CDR3 has 15 amino acids. Per the germline V gene, CDR1 is MNHEY and CDR2 is SVGAGI. Germline trimming cut 6 bases from V and 2 bases from J; bases unmatched to any gene: 10. The DNA for the CDR3 is TGTGCCAGCAGGTCCCTTGGACAGGTTCCCTACGAGCAGTACTTC. Its translation: CASRSLGQVPYEQYF.

This clone was recorded once. V is TRBV30 and J is TRBJ1-3; D uncertain. The CDR3 is made up of 14 amino acids. V lost 8 bases, J lost 0 bases, and 14 bases lay in between. Germline V gene sequence: CDR1 GTSNPN, CDR2 SVGIG (reference sequence). The chain's CDR3 is CARKDWRSGNTIYF. The CDR3 nucleotides read TGTGCCCGGAAGGACTGGCGCTCTGGAAACACCATATATTTT.

The chain has TRBV6-5 and TRBJ2-1; 11 positions match TRBD1. Unmatched junction bases numbered 6, after V lost 5 bases and J lost 9 bases. The CDR3 runs 14 residues. CDR1 is MNHEY, CDR2 SVGAGI, per germline. The CDR3 region has the DNA TGTGCCAGCAGTAGGGACAGGGGGGCAGGTGAGCAGTTCTTC. Its protein product is CASSRDRGAGEQFF.

The V gene is TRBV28, the J gene TRBJ2-1; D unclear. The CDR3 sequence is 11 residues long. V lost 8 bases, J lost 7 bases, and 9 bases lay in between. Per the germline V gene, CDR1 is MDHEN and CDR2 is SYDVKM. In DNA, the CDR3 is TGTGCCAGCGGTCCGTGGAATGAGCAGTTCTTC. It specifies CASGPWNEQFF. Together with reference TRBV28 and TRBJ2-1, the CDR3 gives the full variable domain: DVKVTQSSRYLVKRTGEKVFLECVQDMDHENMFWYRQDPGLGLRLIYFSYDVKMKEKGDIPEGYSVSREKKERFSLILESASTNQTSMYLCASGPWNEQFFGPGTRLTVL.